The TCR beta chain described here comes from a study of T cell responses to AZD1222 COVID-19 vaccine. Libraries were prepared by immunoSEQ multiplex PCR; TCRdb keeps only in-frame clonotypes and omits some of them. The sample has under 200,000 clones, more than 75% seen once; the top ten hold roughly 27%. With V trimmed by 4 bases and J by 10 bases, 9 bases remained unmatched. This CDR3 region has 15 residues. The germline V gene encodes CDR1 SGHTA and CDR2 FQGNSA. Overall study findings and caveats: Vaccination with two AZD1222 doses was followed by a rise in Spike-specific TCR breadth and depth. Clonal diversity may have been underestimated, and the donors were mostly white British, with more females than males. Baseline testing showed seropositivity in only six AZD1222 recipients.

Worth noting for this clone: Its antigen is not known.

Material: peripheral blood, obtained 28 days after the second AZD1222 dose. The rearrangement uses TRBV7-2 and TRBJ2-1; 11 bases match TRBD2. The source of this sequence is an adult who received the AZD1222 COVID-19 vaccine. For the CDR3, the DNA is TGTGCCAGCAGCTCAGAGACTAGCGGGATCAGGGAGCAGTTCTTC. Amino acid sequence: CASSSETSGIREQFF.